This T cell receptor (beta chain) was captured by sequencing in a study of OX40 agonist ivuxolimab in advanced cancers. Study information: Recorded diagnoses for dose-escalation patients were hepatocellular carcinoma, melanoma, renal cell or head and neck cancer. Patients with prior anti-PD-1, anti-PD-L1 or anti-CTLA-4 therapy were eligible; roughly 40% had some. Whole-study results and caveats: Normalized expansion of T-cell clones was also low for some nonresponders.

Blood draws occurred at baseline, cycle 4 day 1, and cycle 7 day 1. Notes on this clone: Its matching antigen is unknown.

The repertoire was sequenced with immunoSEQ multiplex PCR; TCRdb's copy has only in-frame clones and lacks some. The data contain about 79,000 clones, about nine tenths of them singletons. The sequence came from an adult with an advanced solid tumor such as melanoma, head and neck, liver or kidney cancer. Material: CD4+ or CD8+ T cells sorted from blood, obtained in a trial of the OX40 agonist ivuxolimab.

The CDR3 DNA reads as TGCGCCAGCAGCGAAGCCACTAGAAGGGGGAACACTGAAGCTTTCTTT. Encoded protein: CASSEATRRGNTEAFF. The chain is built from TRBV5-1 and TRBJ1-1; a weak D match, TRBD1 (5 bases). Germline loops: CDR1 SGHRS, CDR2 YFSETQ. The V gene lost 4 bases and the J gene lost 1 base, with 17 bases spanning the gap. The CDR3 contains 16 residues.